The 23 T cell receptor beta chains in this list originate from one sample, sequenced in a study of early T cells in non-severe SARS-CoV-2 infection. TCRdb called the 5' RACE reads again in MiXCR, with one record for every CDR3 protein. The top ten hold around 1.3% of the sample, which has 75,000 to 100,000 distinct CDR3 sequences, roughly 17% seen once. The sample comprised whole blood. All receptors come from an adult who was a healthcare worker with PCR-confirmed SARS-CoV-2 infection or an uninfected control (not recorded which).

This clonotype occurred many times. The gene calls are TRBV7-2 and TRBJ1-1; D might be TRBD1 (5 bases). This CDR3 has 14 residues. CDR1 and CDR2 from the germline V gene are SGHTA and FQGNSA. Trimming shortened V by 5 bases and J by 4 bases, and 14 bases separated the two germline ends. Here the CDR3 DNA reads TGTGCCAGCAGCCCGTATGACAGACCCACTGAAGCTTTCTTT. Amino acid sequence: CASSPYDRPTEAFF. Full variable domain (missing parts from reference TRBV7-2 and TRBJ1-1): GAGVSQSPSNKVTEKGKDVELRCDPISGHTALYWYRQSLGQGLEFLIYFQGNSAPDKSGLPSDRFSAERTGGSVSTLTIQRTQQEDSAVYLCASSPYDRPTEAFFGQGTRLTVV.

The table lists this clonotype with a few counts. V is TRBV6-2 or TRBV6-3 and J is TRBJ1-1; a possible D gene is TRBD1 (6 bases). The CDR3 totals 14 residues. Germline-derived CDR1 and CDR2 are MNHEY and SVGEGT. Deletions cut 6 bases from V and 5 bases from J, with 16 bases between. This chain's CDR3 is CASRRDIVSTEAFF. CDR3 in DNA: TGTGCCAGCAGACGGGACATAGTATCTACTGAAGCTTTCTTT.

Only a few counts were recorded for this clonotype. V is TRBV28 and J is TRBJ1-3; D not certain. Germline V CDR1 and CDR2: MDHEN, SYDVKM. The CDR3 sequence is 16 residues long. V was trimmed by 3 bases and J by 4 bases, leaving 16 bases between them. The CDR3 loop reads CASSFRPLLGGNTIYF. In DNA form, the CDR3 reads TGTGCCAGCAGTTTCCGGCCTCTCCTTGGGGGAAACACCATATATTTT.

This clonotype was detected a few times. This chain links TRBV6-6 with TRBJ2-5, with 7 nucleotides matching TRBD2. Germline CDR1 MNHNY, CDR2 SVGAGI (reference sequence). CDR3 length equals 15 residues. Trimming cost V 0 bases and J 2 bases; bases outside gene matches: 3. In DNA, the CDR3 is TGTGCCAGCAGTTACTCTTCTAGCGGTCAAGAGACCCAGTACTTC. Protein: CASSYSSSGQETQYF.

The V and J genes are TRBV11-2 and TRBJ2-2; D is ambiguous. Between the trimmed V and J ends, which lost 1 base and 5 bases, there was a span of 8 bases. The CDR3 contains 14 residues. Germline V CDR1 and CDR2: SGHAT, FQNNGV. The CDR3 region has the DNA TGTGCCAGCAGCTTAGTCAGGCGAACCGGGGAGCTGTTTTTT. Translated, it gives CASSLVRRTGELFF.

This clonotype was found a few times. The rearrangement joins TRBV10-3 to TRBJ2-3, with 7 bases that match TRBD2. The CDR3 runs to 16 residues. Germline lookup yields CDR1 ENHRY and CDR2 SYGVKD. V shed 2 bases, J shed 2 bases, and the junction held 7 bases outside the gene matches. This chain's CDR3 is CAISESLAENTDTQYF. For the CDR3, the DNA is TGTGCCATCAGTGAGAGTCTAGCGGAGAACACAGATACGCAGTATTTT.

This clonotype has just a few counts. The V call is TRBV5-1, the J call TRBJ2-3, with D uncertain. The length of the CDR3 is 16 residues. Germline CDR1 SGHRS, CDR2 YFSETQ. V was cut by 4 bases and J by 4 bases, with 19 bases left in between. The CDR3 spells CASSTELPTRSDTQYF. The CDR3 DNA reads as TGCGCCAGCAGCACAGAACTCCCAACTCGGTCAGATACGCAGTATTTT.

This clonotype has just a few counts. This chain joins TRBV28 and TRBJ2-5; D call uncertain. Between the trimmed V and J ends, which lost 5 bases and 1 base, there was a span of 11 bases. The CDR3 is 14 residues long. CDR1 is MDHEN and CDR2 is SYDVKM in the germline V gene. CDR3 sequence: CASSTDIAQETQYF. The DNA for the CDR3 is TGTGCCAGCAGTACCGACATAGCCCAAGAGACCCAGTACTTC.

The rearrangement links TRBV2 to TRBJ1-5; a possible D gene is TRBD1 (6 bases). This CDR3 is 14 amino acids long. Germline loops: CDR1 SNHLY, CDR2 FYNNEI. V dropped 6 bases and J dropped 5 bases, with 14 bases sitting between them. The CDR3 loop is CASSSTGIDQPQHF. The CDR3 DNA follows: TGTGCCAGCAGCTCCACAGGGATCGATCAGCCCCAGCATTTT.

V and J are TRBV7-2 and TRBJ2-4, with TRBD1 identical over 10 bases. J gave up 6 bases and V 4 bases, and 6 bases lay outside the gene matches. CDR1 SGHTA and CDR2 FQGNSA come from the germline V gene. The CDR3 covers 15 residues. DNA of the CDR3: TGTGCCAGCAGCTCCCAGACAGGGGGCCCAAACATTCAGTACTTC. Its translation: CASSSQTGGPNIQYF.

A few counts support this clonotype. This chain joins TRBV20-1 and TRBJ2-1; TRBD1 aligns across 11 bases. Germline values: CDR1 DFQATT, CDR2 SNEGSKA (reference sequence). CDR3 length: 13 amino acids. J gave up 9 bases and V 5 bases, and 6 bases lay outside the gene matches. CDR3 loop: CSAPGQGDGEQFF. The CDR3, as DNA: TGCAGTGCTCCGGGACAGGGGGATGGTGAGCAGTTCTTC.

This clonotype has only a few counts. The chain is built from TRBV7-9 and TRBJ1-4, with D possibly matching TRBD1 (5 bases). The V gene's germline CDR1 is SEHNR and CDR2 FQNEAQ (reference sequence). Trimming took 9 bases from V and 6 from J, leaving 14 bases between them. This CDR3 is 13 amino acids long. The CDR3 DNA is TGTGCCAGTTCCGGGGGGAATCATGAAAAACTGTTTTTT. Translating gives CASSGGNHEKLFF.

The chain has TRBV3-1 and TRBJ1-1; D is possibly TRBD1 (6 bases). The germline gives CDR1 LGHDT, CDR2 YNNKEL (reference sequence). Trimming left V 2 bases short and J 5 bases short, with 9 bases between. This CDR3 has 13 residues. The CDR3 sequence: CASSQRGGTEAFF. The CDR3 coding sequence is TGTGCCAGCAGCCAAAGGGGGGGGACTGAAGCTTTCTTT.

V is TRBV19 and J is TRBJ2-7, with D perhaps given as TRBD1 or TRBD2 (5 bases each). Germline V gene data show CDR1 as LNHDA and CDR2 as SQIVND (reference sequence). The length of the CDR3 is 15 residues. The V gene lost 5 bases and the J gene lost 2 bases, with 16 bases spanning the gap. DNA of the CDR3: TGTGCCAGTAGTCCAGGGACCGGACGCACCTACGAGCAGTACTTC. Its translation: CASSPGTGRTYEQYF.

The chain uses TRBV18 and TRBJ1-2; D ambiguous. With 0 bases removed from V and 4 bases from J, the gap between germline ends came to 6 bases. Germline CDR1 is KGHSH and CDR2 is LQKENI. CDR3 length equals 13 residues. This CDR3 reads CASSPPGLYGYTF. The DNA for the CDR3 is TGTGCCAGCTCACCACCCGGACTCTATGGCTACACCTTC.

This clonotype has only a few counts. The V call is TRBV18, the J call TRBJ1-2; no definite D call. The CDR3 has 14 residues. V dropped 3 bases and J dropped 4 bases, with 12 bases sitting between them. From germline, CDR1 is KGHSH and CDR2 LQKENI. Here the CDR3 DNA reads TGTGCCAGCTCACCCCGTCCGCAAATCTATGGCTACACCTTC. As protein: CASSPRPQIYGYTF.

This clonotype was detected only a few times. The CDR3 sequence is CASTYRESIYGYTF. The CDR3 region has the DNA TGTGCCAGCACCTACAGGGAGTCCATATACGGCTACACCTTC. The rearrangement joins TRBV5-4 to TRBJ1-2, with D perhaps matching TRBD1 (6 bases). CDR1 is SGHNT, CDR2 YYREEE, per germline (reference sequence). V lost 6 bases to trimming and J lost 8 bases, with 20 bases between them. The CDR3 runs to 14 residues.

The V call is TRBV29-1, the J call TRBJ2-7, with D unclear. CDR3 length: 11 amino acids. The V end lost 4 bases, the J end lost 3 bases, and 7 bases lay between the germline ends. CDR1 is SQVTM, CDR2 ANQGSEA, per germline. The CDR3 DNA follows: TGCAGCGTTGGATTGAACTACGAGCAGTACTTC. Translating it yields CSVGLNYEQYF.

This clonotype was seen ten or more times. The chain uses TRBV10-2 and TRBJ1-5; a weak D match, TRBD1 (6 bases). V was clipped by 7 bases and J by 5 bases, with 15 bases between them. Germline V lookup: CDR1 WSHSY, CDR2 SAAADI. The CDR3 covers 14 residues. CDR3 bases: TGCGCCAGCAAAAGGGGCAGGGGCGATCAGCCCCAGCATTTT. It is translated as CASKRGRGDQPQHF.

The rearrangement joins TRBV10-3 to TRBJ2-1; 8 bases map to TRBD2. The CDR3 runs to 15 residues. Germline loops: CDR1 ENHRY, CDR2 SYGVKD. Unmatched junction bases numbered 6, after V lost 2 bases and J lost 6 bases. The CDR3 here is CAISEEASGSNEQFF. For the CDR3, the DNA is TGTGCCATCAGTGAGGAGGCTAGCGGGTCCAATGAGCAGTTCTTC.

The V and J genes are TRBV7-2 and TRBJ2-3; no firm D call. Germline-derived CDR1 and CDR2 are SGHTA and FQGNSA. CDR3 length equals 12 residues. V lost 1 base and J 7 bases, leaving 6 bases between the germline ends. The CDR3 loop reads CASSLDHYTQYF. In DNA, the CDR3 is TGTGCCAGCAGCTTAGACCATTATACGCAGTATTTT.

This clonotype was seen repeatedly, ten times or more. The chain employs TRBV9 and TRBJ2-7; 9 bases fit TRBD1. Germline CDR1 SGDLS, CDR2 YYNGEE. V lost 3 bases and J lost 6; bases outside the gene matches: 7. The CDR3 spans 14 residues. The CDR3 DNA reads as TGTGCCAGCAGCGCCGGGACAGGGACCTTCGAGCAGTACTTC. Protein: CASSAGTGTFEQYF. The full variable domain, with the rest looked up from reference TRBV9 and TRBJ2-7, is DSGVTQTPKHLITATGQRVTLRCSPRSGDLSVYWYQQSLDQGLQFLIQYYNGEERAKGNILERFSAQQFPDLHSELNLSSLELGDSALYFCASSAGTGTFEQYFGPGTRLTVT.

This rearrangement joins TRBV12-3 or TRBV12-4 to TRBJ2-1, with 7 bases identical to TRBD1. The CDR3 consists of 15 residues. Trimming took 6 bases from V and 6 from J; bases not matched to a gene: 11. The CDR3 region has the DNA TGTGCCAGCAGCCCCGGAGAGGCAGGGGGCAATGAGCAGTTCTTC. This translates into CASSPGEAGGNEQFF.